This T cell receptor beta chain stems from a study of OX40 agonist ivuxolimab in advanced cancers. Study overall: With a range of roughly 20 to 80, age averaged about 58 years, and around 83% were male.

General study points: By week 6 at 0.1 to 3.0 mg/kg, blood CD4+ and CD8+ T cells had expanded clonally.

As concerns this clone: The antigen remains unidentified.

The repertoire was sequenced with immunoSEQ multiplex PCR; TCRdb's copy has only in-frame clones and lacks some. The sample lists approximately 81,000 clones, 70% to 90% occurring once. This receptor was taken from an adult with an advanced solid tumor such as melanoma, head and neck, liver or kidney cancer. The material was CD4+ or CD8+ T cells sorted from blood, obtained in a trial of the OX40 agonist ivuxolimab.

The CDR3 DNA reads as TGTGCTAGTGGTTTGGGGACAGGCCAGTTACAAGCTTTCTTT. Its translation is CASGLGTGQLQAFF. J is TRBJ1-1 and V is TRBV12-5; 7 bases align to TRBD1. The V gene end was trimmed by 1 base and the J gene end by 9 bases; junction bases not matched to a gene: 8. Looked up from germline, CDR1 is LGHNT and CDR2 is FRNRAP. The CDR3 consists of 14 residues.